The clone carrying this T cell receptor beta chain appeared once. In the same sample, other DNA sequences code for this CDR3. The V gene lost 3 bases and the J gene lost 0 bases, with 14 bases spanning the gap. The germline V gene has CDR1 LNHDA and CDR2 SQIVND (reference sequence). This CDR3 spans 16 amino acids. This specimen belongs to a study of blood T cell repertoires in COVID-19. At the level of the study: Sources were T cells, B-cell-depleted T cells, or PBMCs; the material itself was cDNA or gDNA.

Per the original data handling: Researchers report that nucleated cell counts were estimated from reference gene primer amplification. TCRdb's table, derived via immunoSEQ multiplex PCR, lists solely in-frame clones and lacks some. V and J calls and clone size come straight from that table; D and trimming were deduced from the DNA. The data show approximately 260,000 clones, roughly 82% seen once. Sequencing was carried out using peripheral blood. The chain joins TRBV19 to TRBJ1-1, with TRBD1 as a possible D gene (5 bases). The clonotype comes from an elderly woman with active or convalescent COVID-19. CDR3 protein: CASSIGAGRMNTEAFF. CDR3 DNA: TGTGCCAGTAGTATCGGGGCGGGACGAATGAACACTGAAGCTTTCTTT. The entire variable domain, with the rest obtained from reference TRBV19 and TRBJ1-1, is as follows: DGGITQSPKYLFRKEGQNVTLSCEQNLNHDAMYWYRQDPGQGLRLIYYSQIVNDFQKGDIAEGYSVSREKKESFPLTVTSAQKNPTAFYLCASSIGAGRMNTEAFFGQGTRLTVV.